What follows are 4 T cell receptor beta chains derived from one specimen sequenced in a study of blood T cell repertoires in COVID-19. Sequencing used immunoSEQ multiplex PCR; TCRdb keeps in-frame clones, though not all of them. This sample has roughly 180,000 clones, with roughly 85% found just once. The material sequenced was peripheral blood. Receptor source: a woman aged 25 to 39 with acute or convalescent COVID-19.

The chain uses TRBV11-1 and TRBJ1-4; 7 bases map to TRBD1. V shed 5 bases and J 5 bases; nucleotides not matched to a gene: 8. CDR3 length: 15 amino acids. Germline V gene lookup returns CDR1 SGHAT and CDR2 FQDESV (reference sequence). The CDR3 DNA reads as TGTGCCAGCAGCCTGCAGGGACAGTGGAATGAAAAACTGTTTTTT. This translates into CASSLQGQWNEKLFF.

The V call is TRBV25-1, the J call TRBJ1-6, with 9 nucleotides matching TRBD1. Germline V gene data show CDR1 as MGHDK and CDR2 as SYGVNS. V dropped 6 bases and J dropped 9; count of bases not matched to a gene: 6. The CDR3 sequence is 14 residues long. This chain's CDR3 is CASRGQGARSPLHF. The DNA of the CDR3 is TGTGCCAGCAGGGGACAGGGTGCGCGTTCACCCCTCCACTTT.

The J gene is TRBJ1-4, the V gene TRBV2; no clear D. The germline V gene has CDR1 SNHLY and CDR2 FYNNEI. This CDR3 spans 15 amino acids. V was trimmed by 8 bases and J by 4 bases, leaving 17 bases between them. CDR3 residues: CASGGGPPVNEKLFF. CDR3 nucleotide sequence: TGTGCCAGCGGTGGCGGGCCGCCAGTTAATGAAAAACTGTTTTTT.

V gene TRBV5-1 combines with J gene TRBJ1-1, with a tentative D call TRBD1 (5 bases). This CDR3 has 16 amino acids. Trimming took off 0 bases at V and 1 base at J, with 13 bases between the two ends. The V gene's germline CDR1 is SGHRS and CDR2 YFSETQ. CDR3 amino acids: CASSLVPLTENTEAFF. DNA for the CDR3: TGCGCCAGCAGCTTGGTGCCCTTGACAGAGAACACTGAAGCTTTCTTT.